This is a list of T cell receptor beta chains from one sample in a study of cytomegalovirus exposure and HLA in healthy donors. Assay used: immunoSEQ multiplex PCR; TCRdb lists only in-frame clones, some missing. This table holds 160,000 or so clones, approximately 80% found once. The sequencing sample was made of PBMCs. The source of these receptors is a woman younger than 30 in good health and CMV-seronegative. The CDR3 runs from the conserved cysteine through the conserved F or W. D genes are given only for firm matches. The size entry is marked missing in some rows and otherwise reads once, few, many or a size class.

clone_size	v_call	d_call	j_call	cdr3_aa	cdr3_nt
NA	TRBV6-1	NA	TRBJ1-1	CASSEVRGTEAFF	TGTGCCAGCAGTGAAGTAAGGGGCACTGAAGCTTTCTTT
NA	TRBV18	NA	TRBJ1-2	CASSDSWGGDYTF	TGTGCCAGCTCCGACTCATGGGGGGGCGACTACACCTTC
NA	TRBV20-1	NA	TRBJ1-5	CRGGEQPQHF	TGCAGAGGGGGGGAACAGCCCCAGCATTTT
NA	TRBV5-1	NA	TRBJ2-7	CASSPDSYYEQYF	TGCGCCAGCAGCCCGGACAGTTACTACGAGCAGTACTTC
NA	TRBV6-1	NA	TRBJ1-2	CASRRAGEGYTF	TGTGCCAGCAGGCGGGCGGGGGAAGGCTACACCTTC
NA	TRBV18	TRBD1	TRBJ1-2	CASSRGQFYGYTF	TGTGCCAGCTCACGGGGACAGTTCTATGGCTACACCTTC
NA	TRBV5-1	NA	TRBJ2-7	CASSLARGAYEQYF	TGCGCCAGCAGCTTGGCCAGGGGGGCCTACGAGCAGTACTTC
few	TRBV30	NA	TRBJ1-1	CAWSVVQDNTEAFF	TGTGCCTGGAGTGTAGTACAGGACAACACTGAAGCTTTCTTT
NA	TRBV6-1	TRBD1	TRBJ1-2	CASSEDHRGRRFTF	TGTGCCAGCAGTGAAGACCACAGGGGGCGCAGATTCACCTTC
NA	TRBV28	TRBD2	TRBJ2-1	CASSSPSGGTYNEQFF	TGTGCCAGCAGTTCCCCTAGCGGGGGGACGTACAATGAGCAGTTCTTC
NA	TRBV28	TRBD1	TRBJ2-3	CASSWGSDRGTDTQYF	TGTGCCAGCAGTTGGGGCTCGGACAGGGGGACAGATACGCAGTATTTT
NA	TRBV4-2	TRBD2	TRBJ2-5	CASSQTSGGAQETQYF	TGTGCCAGCAGCCAAACTAGCGGGGGAGCCCAAGAGACCCAGTACTTC
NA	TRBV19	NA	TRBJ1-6	CASSTRNSPLHF	TGTGCCAGTAGTACCAGGAATTCACCCCTCCACTTT
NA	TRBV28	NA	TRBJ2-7	CASNTGTRLINYEQYF	TGTGCCAGCAATACCGGGACACGTCTTATAAACTACGAGCAGTACTTC
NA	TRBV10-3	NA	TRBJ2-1	CAIRERFEQFF	TGTGCCATCAGAGAACGGTTTGAGCAGTTCTTC
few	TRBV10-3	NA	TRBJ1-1	CAISESMREEAAEAFF	TGTGCCATCAGTGAGTCGATGAGGGAAGAAGCAGCTGAAGCTTTCTTT
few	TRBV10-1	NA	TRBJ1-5	CATSSRGNNQPQHF	TGCGCCACCTCAAGCCGGGGGAACAATCAGCCCCAGCATTTT
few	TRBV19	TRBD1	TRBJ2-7	CASSRDSSYEQYF	TGTGCCAGTAGCCGGGACAGCTCCTACGAGCAGTACTTC
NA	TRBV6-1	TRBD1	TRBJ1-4	CASSEYQGATTNEKLFF	TGTGCCAGCAGTGAATACCAGGGGGCCACAACTAATGAAAAACTGTTTTTT
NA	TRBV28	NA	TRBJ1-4	CASSLTGEGDNEKLFF	TGTGCCAGCAGCCTAACCGGGGAGGGGGATAATGAAAAACTGTTTTTT
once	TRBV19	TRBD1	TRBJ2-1	CASSDRDRNVLVQFF	TGTGCCAGTAGTGACCGGGACAGGAATGTCCTCGTGCAGTTCTTC
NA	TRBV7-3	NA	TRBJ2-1	CASSFLTGQEQFF	TGTGCCAGCAGCTTCCTCACTGGGCAGGAGCAGTTCTTC
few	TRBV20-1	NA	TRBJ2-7	CSARVGYEQYF	TGCAGTGCTAGAGTCGGCTACGAGCAGTACTTC
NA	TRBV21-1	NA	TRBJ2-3	CASRPLLGHSGQGASLIGTDTQYF	TGTGCCAGCAGACCACTCCTTGGTCATTCGGGACAGGGGGCTTCGTTGATTGGCACAGATACGCAGTATTTT
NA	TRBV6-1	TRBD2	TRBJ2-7	CASSEAGLAGEQYF	TGTGCCAGCAGTGAAGCGGGACTAGCGGGCGAGCAGTACTTC
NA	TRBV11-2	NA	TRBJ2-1	CASSLGRALGNEQFF	TGTGCCAGCAGCTTAGGACGAGCGTTGGGCAATGAGCAGTTCTTC
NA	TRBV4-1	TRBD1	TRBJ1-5	CASSQERGRGGSRQPQHF	TGCGCCAGCAGCCAAGAAAGGGGGCGGGGTGGGTCGCGTCAGCCCCAGCATTTT
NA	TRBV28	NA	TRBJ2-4	CASTWGVGKNIQYF	TGTGCCAGCACCTGGGGGGTGGGCAAAAACATTCAGTACTTC
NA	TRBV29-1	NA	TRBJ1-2	CSVRGNSNYGYTF	TGCAGCGTCCGAGGTAACTCTAACTATGGCTACACCTTC
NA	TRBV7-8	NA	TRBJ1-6	CASSLGDKNSPLHF	TGTGCCAGCAGCTTAGGGGACAAAAATTCACCCCTCCACTTT
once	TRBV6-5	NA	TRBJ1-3	CASKTGLTSGNTIYF	TGTGCCAGTAAGACGGGACTCACCTCTGGAAACACCATATATTTT
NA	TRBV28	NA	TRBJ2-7	CASSRTDGLLGGEQYF	TGTGCCAGCAGTCGAACGGACGGACTATTGGGTGGTGAGCAGTACTTC
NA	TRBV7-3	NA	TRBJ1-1	CASSLTPGTEAFF	TGTGCCAGCAGCTTAACGCCCGGGACTGAAGCTTTCTTT
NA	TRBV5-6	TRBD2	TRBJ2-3	CASSPSSGATDTQYF	TGTGCCAGCAGCCCCTCTAGCGGGGCTACAGATACGCAGTATTTT
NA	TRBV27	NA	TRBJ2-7	CASSLGPRQADYEQYF	TGTGCCAGCAGTTTGGGCCCCCGACAGGCGGACTACGAGCAGTACTTC
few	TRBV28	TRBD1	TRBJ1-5	CASSWTGTSSQHF	TGTGCCAGCAGCTGGACAGGGACGTCGTCCCAGCATTTT
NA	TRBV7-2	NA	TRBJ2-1	CASSLRGGQYNEQFF	TGTGCCAGCAGCTTACGCGGGGGCCAGTACAATGAGCAGTTCTTC
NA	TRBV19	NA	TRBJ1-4	CASSLAGALGGHEKLFF	TGTGCCAGTAGTCTAGCGGGAGCTTTAGGAGGGCATGAAAAACTGTTTTTT
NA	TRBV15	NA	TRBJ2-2	CATSSRTGELFF	TGTGCCACCAGCAGCCGGACCGGGGAGCTGTTTTTT
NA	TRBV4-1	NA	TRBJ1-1	CASSQNVRLGAKTDRNTEAFF	TGCGCCAGCAGCCAGAACGTCCGCCTGGGGGCTAAAACAGACAGGAACACTGAAGCTTTCTTT
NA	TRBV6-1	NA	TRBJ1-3	CASSELGSSGNTIYF	TGTGCCAGCAGTGAATTGGGCAGTTCTGGAAACACCATATATTTT
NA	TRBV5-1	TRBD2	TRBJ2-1	CASSLDSGTGNEQFF	TGCGCCAGCAGCTTAGATAGCGGGACGGGCAATGAGCAGTTCTTC
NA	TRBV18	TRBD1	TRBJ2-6	CASSRTGVGANVLTF	TGTGCCAGCTCACGGACAGGGGTTGGGGCCAACGTCCTGACTTTC
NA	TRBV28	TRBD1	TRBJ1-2	CASSSPRVTTGNGILGYGYTF	TGTGCCAGCAGTTCTCCCAGAGTAACGACAGGGAATGGGATATTGGGTTATGGCTACACCTTC
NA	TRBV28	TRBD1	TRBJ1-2	CASSPDRVSGYTF	TGTGCCAGCAGCCCAGACAGGGTATCGGGCTACACCTTC
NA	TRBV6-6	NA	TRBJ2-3	CASSWIGDTQYF	TGTGCCAGCAGCTGGATCGGGGATACGCAGTATTTT
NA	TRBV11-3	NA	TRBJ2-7	CASSKEYYEQYF	TGTGCCAGCAGCAAGGAGTACTACGAGCAGTACTTC
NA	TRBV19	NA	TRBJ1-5	CASSQGTYSNQPQHF	TGTGCCAGTAGTCAGGGAACTTATAGCAATCAGCCCCAGCATTTT
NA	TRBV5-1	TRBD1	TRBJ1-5	CASSPGTDGYSNQPQHF	TGCGCCAGCAGCCCCGGGACAGATGGATATAGCAATCAGCCCCAGCATTTT
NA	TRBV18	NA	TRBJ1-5	CASSPARQGNQPQHF	TGTGCCAGCTCACCAGCGAGACAGGGCAATCAGCCCCAGCATTTT
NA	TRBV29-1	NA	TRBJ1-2	CSVVLDSSLGYTF	TGCAGCGTTGTATTGGACAGTTCCCTAGGCTACACCTTC
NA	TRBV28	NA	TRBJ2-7	CASLGLRTYEQYF	TGTGCCAGCCTTGGACTAAGGACCTACGAGCAGTACTTC
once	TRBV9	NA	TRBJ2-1	CASSVGWGGHNEQFF	TGTGCCAGCAGCGTAGGGTGGGGGGGGCACAATGAGCAGTTCTTC
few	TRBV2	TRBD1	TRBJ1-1	CASRGTADVAEAFF	TGTGCCAGCAGAGGGACAGCCGATGTGGCTGAAGCTTTCTTT
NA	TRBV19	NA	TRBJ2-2	CASLSWDTGELFF	TGTGCCAGTCTTAGCTGGGACACCGGGGAGCTGTTTTTT
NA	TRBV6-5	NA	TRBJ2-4	CASSYSRPGNIQYF	TGTGCCAGCAGTTACTCGAGACCAGGAAACATTCAGTACTTC
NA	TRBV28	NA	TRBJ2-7	CASSLPTPGSYEQYF	TGTGCCAGCAGTTTACCGACACCTGGTTCCTACGAGCAGTACTTC